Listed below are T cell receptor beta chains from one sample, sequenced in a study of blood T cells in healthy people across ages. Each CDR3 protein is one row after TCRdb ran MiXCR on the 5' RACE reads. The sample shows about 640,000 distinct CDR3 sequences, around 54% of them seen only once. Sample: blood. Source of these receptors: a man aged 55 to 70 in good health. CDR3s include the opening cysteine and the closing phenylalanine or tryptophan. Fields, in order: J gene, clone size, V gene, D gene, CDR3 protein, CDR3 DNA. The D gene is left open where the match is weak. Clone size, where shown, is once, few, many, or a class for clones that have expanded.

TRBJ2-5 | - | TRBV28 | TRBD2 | CASRAGGRETQYF | TGTGCCAGCCGAGCGGGGGGGCGGGAGACCCAGTACTTC
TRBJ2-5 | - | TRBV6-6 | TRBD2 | CASNLSPRGGGETQYF | TGTGCCAGCAATCTATCCCCTCGGGGGGGTGGAGAGACCCAGTACTTC
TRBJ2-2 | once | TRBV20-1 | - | CSAVLGGGELFF | TGCAGTGCTGTCCTAGGGGGCGGGGAGCTGTTTTTT
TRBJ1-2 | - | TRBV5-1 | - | CASSTTGGEGYGYTF | TGCGCCAGCAGCACGACAGGCGGCGAGGGCTATGGCTACACCTTC
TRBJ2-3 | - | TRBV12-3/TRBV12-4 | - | CASRGPSPDTQYF | TGTGCCAGCAGGGGACCCTCCCCAGATACGCAGTATTTT
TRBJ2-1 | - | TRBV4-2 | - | CASSSANEQFF | TGTGCCAGCAGCTCGGCGAATGAGCAGTTCTTC
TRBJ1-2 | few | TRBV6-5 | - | CASSYARDRGYTF | TGTGCCAGCAGTTACGCGAGGGATCGAGGCTACACCTTC
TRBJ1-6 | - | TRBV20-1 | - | CSARGGNSPLHF | TGCAGTGCTAGAGGGGGGAATTCACCCCTCCACTTT
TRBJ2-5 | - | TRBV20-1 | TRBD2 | CSARKSGGGQETQYF | TGCAGTGCTAGGAAAAGCGGGGGGGGGCAAGAGACCCAGTACTTC
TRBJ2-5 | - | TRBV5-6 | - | CASSTDRDNEQYF | TGTGCCAGCAGCACGGACAGAGACAATGAGCAGTACTTC
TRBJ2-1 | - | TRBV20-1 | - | CSARLSAYNEQFF | TGCAGTGCTAGGCTCTCGGCCTACAATGAGCAGTTCTTC
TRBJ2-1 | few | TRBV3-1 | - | CASSQTASNEQFF | TGTGCCAGCAGCCAGACAGCGAGCAATGAGCAGTTCTTC
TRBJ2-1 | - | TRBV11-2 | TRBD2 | CASSPTVGAGGLVNGQFF | TGTGCCAGCAGCCCTACAGTGGGAGCGGGGGGGCTCGTCAATGGGCAGTTCTTC
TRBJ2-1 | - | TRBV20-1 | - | CSAREQRGLPNNEQFF | TGCAGTGCTAGAGAGCAACGGGGCCTCCCGAACAATGAGCAGTTCTTC
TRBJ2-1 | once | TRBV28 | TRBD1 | CASSSGQGVWGVTASYNEQFF | TGTGCCAGCAGTTCGGGACAGGGCGTTTGGGGGGTGACAGCCTCCTACAATGAGCAGTTCTTC
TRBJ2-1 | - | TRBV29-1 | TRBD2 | CSVEIGTSGGAGRFF | TGCAGCGTTGAAATAGGGACTAGCGGGGGCGCCGGTCGGTTCTTC
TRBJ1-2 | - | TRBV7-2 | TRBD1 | CASSDRVPYGYTF | TGTGCCAGCAGCGACAGGGTACCCTATGGCTACACCTTC
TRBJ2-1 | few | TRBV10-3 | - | CAISPLGRYPYNEQFF | TGTGCCATCAGTCCCCTGGGGCGATACCCCTACAATGAGCAGTTCTTC
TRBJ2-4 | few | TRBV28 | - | CASSLWAGQTKNIQYF | TGTGCCAGCAGTTTATGGGCAGGGCAGACCAAAAACATTCAGTACTTC
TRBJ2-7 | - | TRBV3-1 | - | CASSQDRALYEQYF | TGTGCCAGCAGCCAAGACAGGGCCCTCTACGAGCAGTACTTC
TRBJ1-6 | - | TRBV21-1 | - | CASSKAGQGARGRDSPLHF | TGTGCCAGCAGCAAAGCAGGACAGGGGGCAAGAGGAAGGGATTCACCCCTCCACTTT
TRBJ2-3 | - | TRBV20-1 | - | CSPEGGSTDTQYF | TGCAGTCCGGAGGGGGGTAGCACAGATACGCAGTATTTT
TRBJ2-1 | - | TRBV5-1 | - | CASSSEGAGERSYNEQFF | TGCGCCAGCAGCTCTGAGGGGGCGGGGGAGCGCTCCTACAATGAGCAGTTCTTC
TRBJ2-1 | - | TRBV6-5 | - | CASWRGDSNEQFF | TGTGCCAGCTGGCGGGGGGACAGCAATGAGCAGTTCTTC
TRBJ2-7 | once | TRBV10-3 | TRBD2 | CAISGTGGGEQYF | TGTGCCATCAGCGGGACGGGGGGGGGCGAGCAGTACTTC
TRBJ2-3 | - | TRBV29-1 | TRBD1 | CSVGGQSGADTQYF | TGCAGCGTTGGGGGACAGTCAGGCGCAGATACGCAGTATTTT
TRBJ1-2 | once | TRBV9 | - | CASSVLPTENYGYTF | TGTGCCAGCAGCGTATTGCCGACAGAAAACTATGGCTACACCTTC
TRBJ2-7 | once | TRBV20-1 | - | CSAARARVNYIDEQYF | TGCAGTGCGGCTCGGGCTAGGGTCAACTATATCGATGAGCAGTACTTC
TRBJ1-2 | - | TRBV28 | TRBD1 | CASSTGTGFYGYTF | TGTGCCAGCAGCACCGGGACAGGGTTCTATGGCTACACCTTC
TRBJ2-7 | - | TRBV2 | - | CASTPGLHEQYF | TGTGCCAGCACTCCAGGGCTCCACGAGCAGTACTTC
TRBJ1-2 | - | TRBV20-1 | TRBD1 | CSAPRTGRGYGYTF | TGCAGTGCTCCAAGGACAGGGAGGGGCTATGGCTACACCTTC
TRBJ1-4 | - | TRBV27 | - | CASSRGAEYEKLFF | TGTGCCAGCAGCCGGGGGGCAGAGTACGAAAAACTGTTTTTT
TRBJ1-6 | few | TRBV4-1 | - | CASSRAGGRSDSPLHF | TGCGCCAGCAGCCGCGCCGGGGGGAGAAGTGATTCACCCCTCCACTTT
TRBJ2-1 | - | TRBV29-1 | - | CSVDDKGPQDNEQFF | TGCAGCGTCGACGACAAGGGGCCACAAGACAATGAGCAGTTCTTC
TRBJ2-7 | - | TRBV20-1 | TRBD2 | CSARDPGAGGRSEQYF | TGCAGTGCTAGAGATCCCGGAGCGGGGGGCCGCAGCGAGCAGTACTTC
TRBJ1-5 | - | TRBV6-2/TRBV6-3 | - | CASSPTTFVWQPQHF | TGTGCCAGCAGTCCTACGACCTTCGTATGGCAGCCCCAGCATTTT
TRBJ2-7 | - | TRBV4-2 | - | CASSQDRGTSREQYF | TGTGCCAGCAGCCAAGACCGCGGGACCTCTCGCGAGCAGTACTTC
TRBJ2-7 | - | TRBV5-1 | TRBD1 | CASSPGQGVGDYEQYF | TGCGCCAGCAGCCCGGGACAGGGTGTGGGAGACTACGAGCAGTACTTC
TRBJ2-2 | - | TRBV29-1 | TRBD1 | CSVTGGGPGELFF | TGCAGCGTTACAGGGGGCGGACCCGGGGAGCTGTTTTTT
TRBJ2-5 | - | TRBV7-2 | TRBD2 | CASSLHPGLAGETQYF | TGTGCCAGCAGCCTCCATCCGGGACTAGCGGGAGAGACCCAGTACTTC
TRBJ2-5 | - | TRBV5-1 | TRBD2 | CASSPETSGGADQETQYF | TGCGCCAGCAGCCCCGAGACTAGCGGGGGGGCGGATCAAGAGACCCAGTACTTC
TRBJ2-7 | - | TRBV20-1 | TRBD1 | CSARDGTAAYEQYF | TGCAGTGCTAGGGACGGGACAGCAGCCTACGAGCAGTACTTC
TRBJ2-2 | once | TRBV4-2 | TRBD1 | CASSQVRQGVNTGELFF | TGTGCCAGCAGCCAGGTCCGACAGGGGGTGAACACCGGGGAGCTGTTTTTT
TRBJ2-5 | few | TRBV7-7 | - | CASSLAGVLETQYF | TGTGCCAGCAGCTTAGCGGGGGTCCTGGAGACCCAGTACTTC
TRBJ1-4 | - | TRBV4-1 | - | CASSPSGGFDEKLFF | TGCGCCAGCAGCCCCTCGGGGGGCTTCGATGAAAAACTGTTTTTT
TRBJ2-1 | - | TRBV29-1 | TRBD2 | CSVVRGGAGEQFF | TGCAGCGTTGTACGCGGGGGGGCAGGTGAGCAGTTCTTC
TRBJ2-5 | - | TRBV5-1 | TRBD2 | CASSLSSGDNLETQYF | TGCGCCAGCAGCTTATCTAGCGGGGATAATTTGGAGACCCAGTACTTC
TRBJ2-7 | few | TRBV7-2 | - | CASSLASGDPAYEQYF | TGTGCCAGCAGCTTAGCGTCAGGGGACCCCGCCTACGAGCAGTACTTC
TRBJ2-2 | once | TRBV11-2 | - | CASSLVGFSGGLFF | TGTGCCAGCAGCTTAGTTGGTTTTTCCGGGGGGCTGTTTTTT
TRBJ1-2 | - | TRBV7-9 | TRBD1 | CASSALTGGKVGYTF | TGTGCCAGCAGCGCGTTGACAGGGGGCAAAGTTGGCTACACCTTC
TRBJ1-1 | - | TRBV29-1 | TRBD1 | CSGCLTGDTEAFF | TGCAGCGGATGCTTGACAGGGGACACTGAAGCTTTCTTT
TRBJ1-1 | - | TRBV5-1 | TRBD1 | CASNKQGTEAFF | TGCGCCAGCAACAAACAGGGGACTGAAGCTTTCTTT